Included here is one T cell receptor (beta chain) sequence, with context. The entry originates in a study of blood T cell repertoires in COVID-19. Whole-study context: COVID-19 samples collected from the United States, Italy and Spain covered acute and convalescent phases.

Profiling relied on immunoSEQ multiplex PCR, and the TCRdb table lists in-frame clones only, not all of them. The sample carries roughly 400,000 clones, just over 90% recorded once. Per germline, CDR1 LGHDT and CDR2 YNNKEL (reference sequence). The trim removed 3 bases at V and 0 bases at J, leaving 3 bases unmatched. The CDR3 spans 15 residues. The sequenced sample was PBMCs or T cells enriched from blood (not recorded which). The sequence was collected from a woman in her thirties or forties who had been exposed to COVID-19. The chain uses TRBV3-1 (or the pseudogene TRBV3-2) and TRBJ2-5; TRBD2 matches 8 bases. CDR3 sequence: CASSHLAGNQETQYF. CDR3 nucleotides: TGTGCCAGCAGCCACCTAGCGGGTAACCAAGAGACCCAGTACTTC.